This T cell receptor beta chain was retrieved from a study of T cell repertoires in cytomegalovirus infection (dated by TCRdb to between 2018 and 2020). Turning to the overall study: Donor HLA type was relevant to the analysis, as public TCR beta signatures indicated carriage of CMV infection together with the matching HLA type. The investigation overall reported the following: The ex vivo response was dominated by HLA-C-restricted CMV-specific TCR beta clonotypes, which also provided the single most frequent clonotype in two of eight donors. In both this cohort and an independent roughly 400-donor cohort, the cumulative frequency of public TCR beta family members distinguished carriers of CMV infection plus the relevant HLA type.

V sheds 2 bases and J sheds 4 bases, leaving 17 bases between their ends. Taken from the germline V gene (reference sequence), the CDR1 and CDR2 loops are LGHDT and YNNKEL. The CDR3, cysteine through phenylalanine, is 16 amino acids long. Only CDR3 DNA remains: 48 bases, in frame from the first base. Sequencing was carried out with an Illumina HiSeq 1500. TCRdb reworked the public reads: Q25 trimming with fastp, MiXCR clone assembly, productive beta chains retained. For every CDR3 protein sequence, its rows merge into one entry that carries the most common genes and DNA. The sample has approximately 400,000 distinct CDR3 sequences on record, approximately 30% of them singletons. The top ten clonotypes cover about an eighth of the sample. This clonotype appeared a few times. No antigen is known for it. No much larger clone is present one base from it, and per-base qualities are unavailable.

This chain is built from TRBV3-1 and TRBJ1-2; the D gene lacks a confident call. The sequencing input was PBMCs. The clonotype comes from a human donor in good health (CMV status not recorded). Some clones in this sample may be carry-over from other donors' samples. CDR3 sequence: CASSQTLAGLGYGYTF. The DNA sequence is TGTGCCAGCAGCCAAACCTTGGCAGGCCTAGGCTATGGCTACACCTTC.